One and the same sample provided the 4 T cell receptor beta chains below, sequenced in a study of shared clonotypes between healthy human individuals. The protocol was immunoSEQ multiplex PCR, while the TCRdb copy is restricted to in-frame clones and leaves out a portion. Here the sample spans a few million clones, roughly 92% being singletons. The sequenced material came from naive CD4+ T cells sorted from blood. Subset here: CD45RA+ positively selected. The origin of the receptors is a man between 18 and 35 years old in good health.

The V and J genes are TRBV5-1 and TRBJ2-3; D remains unclear. CDR1 and CDR2 from the germline V gene are SGHRS and YFSETQ. Trimming stripped 4 bases from V and 5 bases from J, with 8 bases between. The CDR3 has 12 amino acids. CDR3 sequence: CASSVAGDTQYF. CDR3 DNA: TGCGCCAGCAGCGTAGCAGGAGATACGCAGTATTTT. Combining the CDR3 with reference TRBV5-1 and TRBJ2-3 gives the whole variable domain KAGVTQTPRYLIKTRGQQVTLSCSPISGHRSVSWYQQTPGQGLQFLFEYFSETQRNKGNFPGRFSGRQFSNSRSEMNVSTLELGDSALYLCASSVAGDTQYFGPGTRLTVL.

This chain joins TRBV2 and TRBJ1-1; D is undetermined. Deletions cut 3 bases from V and 0 bases from J, with 11 bases between. Germline V CDR1 and CDR2: SNHLY, FYNNEI. The CDR3 sequence is 15 residues long. CDR3 sequence: CASSDAQALNTEAFF. DNA of the CDR3: TGTGCCAGCAGTGATGCCCAAGCACTGAACACTGAAGCTTTCTTT. Variable domain in full (rest from reference TRBV2 and TRBJ1-1): EPEVTQTPSHQVTQMGQEVILRCVPISNHLYFYWYRQILGQKVEFLVSFYNNEISEKSEIFDDQFSVERPDGSNFTLKIRSTKLEDSAMYFCASSDAQALNTEAFFGQGTRLTVV.

The rearrangement joins TRBV9 to TRBJ2-5; 7 positions match TRBD2. Germline V lookup: CDR1 SGDLS, CDR2 YYNGEE. There are 15 residues in the CDR3. The V gene end was trimmed by 0 bases and the J gene end by 4 bases; junction bases not matched to a gene: 6. CDR3 DNA sequence: TGTGCCAGCAGCGTAGGTGCGGGAGCGGTAGAGACCCAGTACTTC. It codes for CASSVGAGAVETQYF. The full variable domain, rest sourced from reference TRBV9 and TRBJ2-5, is DSGVTQTPKHLITATGQRVTLRCSPRSGDLSVYWYQQSLDQGLQFLIQYYNGEERAKGNILERFSAQQFPDLHSELNLSSLELGDSALYFCASSVGAGAVETQYFGPGTRLLVL.

The chain carries TRBV19 and TRBJ2-3, with D perhaps matching TRBD2 (5 bases). This CDR3 region has 15 residues. Germline CDR1 LNHDA, CDR2 SQIVND (reference sequence). Trimming removed 3 bases at V and 2 bases at J, with 12 bases between. The CDR3 DNA reads TGTGCCAGTAGTATTACTCGGGAATACACAGATACGCAGTATTTT. Its protein is CASSITREYTDTQYF.